This T cell receptor (beta chain) was recovered during a study of T cell responses to AZD1222 COVID-19 vaccine. TCRdb's table, derived via immunoSEQ multiplex PCR, lists solely in-frame clones and lacks some. The table records some 71,000 clones, about nine tenths of them present only once. In the case of this clone: Its antigen is unknown.

Study-wide findings and caveats: Of the AZD1222 recipients, only 5 to 7 were seropositive at baseline.

This clonotype was obtained from an adult who received the AZD1222 COVID-19 vaccine. Specimen: peripheral blood, collected 28 days after the second AZD1222 dose.

The CDR3 DNA reads as TGTGCCAGCAGCTTAAGGTGGCAGGCCCCTTCCTCTGGCTACACCTTC. Its translation is CASSLRWQAPSSGYTF. This chain connects TRBV7-3 to TRBJ1-2; no reliable D call. Trimming removed 1 base from V and 7 bases from J, with 19 bases in between. Germline assignment: CDR1 SGHTA and CDR2 FQGTGA. The CDR3 is 16 residues long. Using reference TRBV7-3 and TRBJ1-2 for the parts outside the CDR3, the full variable domain is GAGVSQTPSNKVTEKGKYVELRCDPISGHTALYWYRQSLGQGPEFLIYFQGTGAADDSGLPNDRFFAVRPEGSVSTLKIQRTERGDSAVYLCASSLRWQAPSSGYTFGSGTRLTVV.